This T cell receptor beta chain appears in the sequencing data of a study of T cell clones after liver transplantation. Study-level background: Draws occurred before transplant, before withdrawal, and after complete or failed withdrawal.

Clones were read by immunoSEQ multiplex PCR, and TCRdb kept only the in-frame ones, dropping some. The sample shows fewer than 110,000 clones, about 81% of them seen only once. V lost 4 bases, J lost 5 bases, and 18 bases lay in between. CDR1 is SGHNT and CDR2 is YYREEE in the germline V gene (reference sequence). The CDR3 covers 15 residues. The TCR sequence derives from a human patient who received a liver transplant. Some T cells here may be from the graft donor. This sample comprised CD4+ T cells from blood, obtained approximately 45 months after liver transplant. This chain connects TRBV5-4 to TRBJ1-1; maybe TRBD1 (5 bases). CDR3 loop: CASSLPTGEGTEAFF. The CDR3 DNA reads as TGTGCCAGCAGCCTACCGACCGGAGAGGGGACTGAAGCTTTCTTT. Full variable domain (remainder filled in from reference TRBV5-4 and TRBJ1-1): ETGVTQSPTHLIKTRGQQVTLRCSSQSGHNTVSWYQQALGQGPQFIFQYYREEENGRGNFPPRFSGLQFPNYSSELNVNALELDDSALYLCASSLPTGEGTEAFFGQGTRLTVV.